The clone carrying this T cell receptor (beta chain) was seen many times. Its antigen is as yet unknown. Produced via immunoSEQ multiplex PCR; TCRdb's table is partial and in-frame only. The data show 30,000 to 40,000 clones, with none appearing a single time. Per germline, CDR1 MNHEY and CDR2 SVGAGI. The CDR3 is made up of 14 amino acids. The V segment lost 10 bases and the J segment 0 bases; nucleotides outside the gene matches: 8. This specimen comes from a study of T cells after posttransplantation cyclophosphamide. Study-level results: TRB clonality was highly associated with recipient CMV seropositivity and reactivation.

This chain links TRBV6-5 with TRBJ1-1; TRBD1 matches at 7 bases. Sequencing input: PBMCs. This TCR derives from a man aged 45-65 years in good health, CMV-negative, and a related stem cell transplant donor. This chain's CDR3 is CATRRGQLNTEAFF. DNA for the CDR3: TGTGCCACCCGGAGGGGACAGTTGAACACTGAAGCTTTCTTT.